This T cell receptor (beta chain) was sequenced in a study of chemoradiotherapy in HPV16-positive cancers. Whole-study findings and limits: For HPV16-positive patients, expanding HPV-responsive T cells associated with longer recurrence-free survival. Non-HPV-specific T cells did not expand in tumors during treatment, whereas candidate HPV-specific clones and E7-related motifs did.

Over chemoradiotherapy, repertoires were sampled more than once. This CDR3 is built from 13 residues. Trimming took off 8 bases at V and 0 bases at J, with 11 bases between the two ends. Germline V gene data show CDR1 as MNHEY and CDR2 as SMNVEV (reference sequence). This clone was observed once. Its antigen is currently unknown. Data came from immunoSEQ multiplex PCR; TCRdb stores just in-frame clones and leaves some out. The sample consists of tens of thousands of clones, around 84% of them appearing once. The origin of this receptor is a human donor with HPV-associated anogenital cancer. The gene calls are TRBV27 and TRBJ2-7; D tentatively reads TRBD1 or TRBD2 (5 bases each). The source was blood, collected from a patient who underwent chemoradiotherapy. The CDR3 sequence is CASQGPYSYEQYF. CDR3 nucleotides: TGTGCCAGCCAGGGACCTTACTCCTACGAGCAGTACTTC.